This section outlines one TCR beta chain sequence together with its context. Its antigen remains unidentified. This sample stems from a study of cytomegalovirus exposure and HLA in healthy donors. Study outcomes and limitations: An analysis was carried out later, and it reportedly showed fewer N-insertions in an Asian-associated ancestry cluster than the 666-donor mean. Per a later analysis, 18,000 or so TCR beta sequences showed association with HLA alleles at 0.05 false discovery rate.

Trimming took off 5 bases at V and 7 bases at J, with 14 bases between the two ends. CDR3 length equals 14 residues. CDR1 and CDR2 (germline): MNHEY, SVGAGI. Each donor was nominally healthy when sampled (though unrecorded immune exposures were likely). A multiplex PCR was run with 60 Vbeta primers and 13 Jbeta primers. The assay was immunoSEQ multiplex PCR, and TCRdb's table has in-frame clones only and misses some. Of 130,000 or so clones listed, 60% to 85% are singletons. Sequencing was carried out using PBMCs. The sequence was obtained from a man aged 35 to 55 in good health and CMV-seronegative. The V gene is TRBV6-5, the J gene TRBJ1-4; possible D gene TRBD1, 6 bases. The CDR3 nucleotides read TGTGCCAGCAGTGAACAGGGATTTAGTGAAAAACTGTTTTTT. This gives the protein CASSEQGFSEKLFF.